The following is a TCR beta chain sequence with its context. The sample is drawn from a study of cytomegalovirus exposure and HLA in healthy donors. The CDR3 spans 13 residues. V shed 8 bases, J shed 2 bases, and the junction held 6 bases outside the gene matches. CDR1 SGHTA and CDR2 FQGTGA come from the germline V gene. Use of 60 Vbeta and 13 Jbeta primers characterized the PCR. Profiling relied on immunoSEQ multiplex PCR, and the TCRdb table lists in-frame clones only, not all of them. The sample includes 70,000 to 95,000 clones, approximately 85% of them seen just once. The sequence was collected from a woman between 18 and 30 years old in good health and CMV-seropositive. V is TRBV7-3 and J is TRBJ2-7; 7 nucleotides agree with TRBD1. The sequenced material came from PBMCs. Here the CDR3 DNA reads TGTGCCAGCGCAAACAGGGGCACCTACGAGCAGTACTTC. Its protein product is CASANRGTYEQYF.